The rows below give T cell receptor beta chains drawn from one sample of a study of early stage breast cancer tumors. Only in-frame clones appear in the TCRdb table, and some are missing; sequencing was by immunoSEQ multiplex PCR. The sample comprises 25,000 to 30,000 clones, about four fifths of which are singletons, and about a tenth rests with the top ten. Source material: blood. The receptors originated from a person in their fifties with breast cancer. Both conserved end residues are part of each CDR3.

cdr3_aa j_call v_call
CASSGGVGGSGYEQYF TRBJ2-7 TRBV5-1
CASSPDDRAGYTF TRBJ1-2 TRBV18
CASSVDGPGTDTQYF TRBJ2-3 TRBV9
CASILISGRAVEQYF TRBJ2-7 TRBV21-1
CASSPTGRDQPQHF TRBJ1-5 TRBV5-1
CASSSGTSGTGELFF TRBJ2-2 TRBV5-4
CASSYTRANYEQYF TRBJ2-7 TRBV6-5
CAWSALLGNTIYF TRBJ1-3 TRBV30
CASSVGGGPQETQYF TRBJ2-5 TRBV9
CSAGDSKGYTF TRBJ1-2 TRBV20-1
CSATGVNEQFF TRBJ2-1 TRBV20-1
CASSFNYQETQYF TRBJ2-5 TRBV11-2
CASSPRGSGRTNANTGELFF TRBJ2-2 TRBV4-3
CAWNSISGNTIYF TRBJ1-3 TRBV30
CASSPEVDGAAQYF TRBJ2-5 TRBV9
CASSLAQRGEYTDTQYF TRBJ2-3 TRBV5-1
CASRPATASNYGYTF TRBJ1-2 TRBV7-9
CASSRDRNYEQYF TRBJ2-7 TRBV18
CAIRPDQGRTDTQYF TRBJ2-3 TRBV10-3
CASSLGGKENTEAFF TRBJ1-1 TRBV7-9
CASTDSVSQYF TRBJ2-4 TRBV2
CASSRLESEQFF TRBJ2-1 TRBV11-3
CASSADQGGKDYGYTF TRBJ1-2 TRBV5-1
CASSRHRSSYEQYF TRBJ2-7 TRBV25-1
CASSTRHLQSGEQYF TRBJ2-7 TRBV5-8
CASILGGTGAYNEQFF TRBJ2-1 TRBV2
CASSRGTGDNSPLHF TRBJ1-6 TRBV19
CASSGDRPDYGYTF TRBJ1-2 TRBV5-1
CASSEVWSKGTEAFF TRBJ1-1 TRBV6-1
CASSPRLAGVLDTQYF TRBJ2-3 TRBV27
CASTKSVGGTDTQYF TRBJ2-3 TRBV7-9
CASSLVDSYEQYF TRBJ2-7 TRBV5-4
CASSDLSSTGELFF TRBJ2-2 TRBV2
CASRGVATDTQYF TRBJ2-3 TRBV6-1
CASRGTGFNEQYF TRBJ2-7 TRBV2
CASSQGGYTF TRBJ1-2 TRBV28
CASTEGARGYTF TRBJ1-2 TRBV6-1
CASSLGGTGMEKLFF TRBJ1-4 TRBV2
CASSPWGPGHTNYGYTF TRBJ1-2 TRBV5-1
CASNSQGSNQPQHF TRBJ1-5 TRBV13
CASSYGVGTEAFF TRBJ1-1 TRBV6-6